Presented here are 20 T cell receptor beta chains from one specimen sequenced in a study of CD8+ T cells in alopecia areata (dated by TCRdb to the late 2010s). Pooled mouse cutaneous lymph node cells were stained for CD4, CD8alpha, NKG2D, NKG2ACE and other markers, then sorted on a BD Influx. Receptor libraries were prepared by the immunoSEQ multiplex PCR assay. RNA was extracted from all samples and reverse transcribed into cDNA as template for TCR sequencing. What TCRdb holds here is the immuneACCESS table cut down to in-frame rearrangements. Part of the clones is not present; checked against another copy, under half of the missing clones reflect an unresolved V gene, and the others are unexplained. The sample has over 15,000 clones on record, with no singletons. Roughly 31% of the sample is taken by the ten largest. The sample consisted of CD8+ T cells sorted from a lymph node. The source is a C3H/HeJ mouse with alopecia areata. The strain's MHC haplotype is H2-k.

As to this clone: Germline and genes here are mouse. The read gets to within 4 residues of the CDR3 end, and the germline J gene fills in the rest. This chain uses TRBV16 with TRBJ2-1; D unclear. Germline V gene sequence: CDR1 SGHSA, CDR2 FRNQAP. CDR3 length equals 15 residues. V was cut by 5 bases and J by 0 bases, with 11 bases left in between. The CDR3 reads CASSPVQTNYAEQFF. The sequenced part of the CDR3 DNA is TGTGCAAGCAGCCCCGTACAGACTAACTATGCT.

This clone showed up just a few times. The genes and germline here are from mouse. From the germline J gene comes the end of the CDR3, since the read stops 4 residues before it. This chain connects TRBV13-3 to TRBJ1-2; D gene ambiguous. Germline-derived CDR1 and CDR2 are NNHDY and SYVADS. CDR3 length: 13 residues. Deletions cut 2 bases from V and 0 bases from J, with 5 bases between. CDR3 loop: CASSEQANSDYTF. The sequenced CDR3 bases are TGTGCCAGCAGTGAGCAGGCAAACTCC.

A few counts support this clone. Translating the DNA gives a protein that differs from the TCRdb entry at residue 15; the protein shown here is that DNA translation. Genes and germline come from the mouse. The CDR3 end lies 3 residues beyond the end of the read and is filled in from the germline J gene. The chain is built from TRBV1 and TRBJ1-3; 9 bases align to TRBD1. The CDR3 covers 18 residues. The germline V gene encodes CDR1 NSQYPW and CDR2 LRSPGD (reference sequence). V trimming: 3 bases; J trimming: 0 bases; junction bases outside the gene matches: 9. CDR3 DNA, as far as it was read: TGCACCTGCAGTGCGGTCCGGGACAGGGAATATTCTGGAAATACG. This gives the protein CTCSAVRDREYSGNT. Given in full, the CDR3 is CTCSAVRDREYSGNTLYF.

This clone was observed a handful of times. Any gene name here is a mouse gene name. The read stops 4 residues short of the end of the CDR3; the missing end is completed from the germline J gene. The chain has TRBV31 and TRBJ2-5, with D maybe TRBD2 (5 bases). Germline loops: CDR1 GKSSPN, CDR2 SITVG. V was shortened by 0 bases and J by 0 bases, with 7 bases between the two germline ends. This CDR3 comprises 14 residues. CDR3 sequence: CAWSLWGNQDTQYF. CDR3 DNA (partial): TGTGCCTGGAGTCTATGGGGAAACCAAGAC.

Of note for this clone: The genes and germline here are from mouse. The read ends 4 residues shy of where the CDR3 ends; the end is completed using the germline J gene. The chain joins TRBV31 to TRBJ2-7, with TRBD2 as a possible D gene (7 bases). The CDR3 covers 14 residues. In germline, CDR1 is GKSSPN, CDR2 SITVG. The CDR3 bases that were read are TGTGCCTGGAGTCTTTTCTGGGGGCCTTAT. Encoded protein: CAWSLFWGPY. The whole CDR3 sequence reads CAWSLFWGPYEQYF. Full variable domain (rest looked up from reference TRBV31 and TRBJ2-7): AQTIHQWPVAEIKAVGSPLSLGCTIKGKSSPNLYWYWQATGGTLQQLFYSITVGQVESVVQLNLSASRPKDDQFILSTEKLLLSHSGFYLCAWSLFWGPYEQYFGPGTRLTVL.

This clone is medium-sized (0.01 to 0.1%) in the sample. Gene names are mouse gene names. The read gets to within 4 residues of the CDR3 end, and the germline J gene fills in the rest. This chain connects TRBV13-3 to TRBJ2-5; 7 nucleotides line up with TRBD1. V was pared by 0 bases and J by 0 bases, with 1 base of the junction left unmatched. The CDR3 totals 15 residues. CDR1 is NNHDY and CDR2 is SYVADS in the germline V gene. The part of the CDR3 DNA that was read is TGTGCCAGCAGTGATGCGGGACAGAACCAAGAC. Translation gives CASSDAGQNQD. The entire CDR3 reads CASSDAGQNQDTQYF.

This clone was detected a few times. Mouse gene names and germline throughout. The CDR3 extends 4 residues past the end of the read, so its final part is completed from the germline J gene. V gene TRBV16 combines with J gene TRBJ2-7; tentative D call: TRBD1 (6 bases). The length of the CDR3 is 11 residues. Germline assignment: CDR1 SGHSA and CDR2 FRNQAP. CDR3 sequence: CASSGQYEQYF. Partial CDR3 DNA: TGTGCAAGCAGCGGACAGTAT.

In its sample, this clone was seen many times. The genes and germline here are from mouse. Sequencing ends 4 residues short of the CDR3 end; the germline J gene provides the rest. J is TRBJ2-5 and V is TRBV13-2, with D uncertain. The CDR3 consists of 11 residues. Germline CDR1 reads NNHNN; CDR2 reads SYGAGS (reference sequence). The sequenced part of the CDR3 DNA is TGTGCCAGCGGTGACAGGGAC. Translated: CASGDRD. The whole CDR3 protein is CASGDRDTQYF.

By share, this clone counts as medium-sized (0.01 to 0.1%). TCRdb gives a protein that differs at residue 13 from what the DNA encodes, so the protein here is translated from the DNA. Gene and germline names: mouse. The CDR3 extends 3 residues past the end of the read, so its final part is completed from the germline J gene. V is TRBV13-3 and J is TRBJ1-6; 9 bases agree with TRBD1. Being an ORF, TRBJ1-6 has a function that is uncertain. The CDR3 loop spans 16 amino acids. Per germline, CDR1 NNHDY and CDR2 SYVADS. The V gene end was trimmed by 4 bases and the J gene end by 7 bases; junction bases not matched to a gene: 9. CDR3 protein: CASSPTGGRGNSPLYF. CDR3 DNA (partial): TGTGCCAGCAGTCCGACAGGGGGAAGAGGAAATTCGCCC.

This clone was recorded many times. The germline and genes are mouse ones. The observed sequence ends 4 residues before the CDR3 terminus, with the missing tail filled in from the germline J gene. J is TRBJ2-1 and V is TRBV13-3; TRBD1 agrees at 7 bases. V lost 0 bases, J lost 1 base, and 1 base stayed unmatched. Germline CDR1 NNHDY, CDR2 SYVADS. The CDR3 is 15 amino acids. The sequenced part of the CDR3 DNA is TGTGCCAGCAGTGATGGGGACAGCAACTATGCT. It specifies CASSDGDSNYA. The whole CDR3 reads CASSDGDSNYAEQFF.

This clone was recorded at least ten times. Gene names and germline refer to mouse. The sequence runs out 4 residues before the end of the CDR3; the remainder is reconstructed from the germline J gene. V gene TRBV13-2 combines with J gene TRBJ1-2; the D is unclear. This CDR3 spans 14 amino acids. V shed 1 base and J shed 0 bases, with 7 bases lying between them. CDR1 is NNHNN, CDR2 SYGAGS, per germline (reference sequence). CDR3 residues: CASGDRTANSDYTF. The covered CDR3 bases are TGTGCCAGCGGTGATAGAACAGCAAACTCC.

A word on this clone: The genes are named according to mouse. The read stops 4 residues short of the end of the CDR3; the missing end is completed from the germline J gene. The rearrangement joins TRBV13-3 to TRBJ1-4; TRBD1 aligns across 10 bases. Losses at the gene ends were 3 bases for V and 0 bases for J; bases not matched to a gene: 2. Germline assignment: CDR1 NNHDY and CDR2 SYVADS. The CDR3 is 16 residues long. Partial CDR3 DNA: TGTGCCAGCAGTGGAGGACAGGGGGTTTCCAACGAA. This codes for CASSGGQGVSNE. The CDR3 reads in full as CASSGGQGVSNERLFF.

This clone was observed a handful of times. The gene names here belong to mouse. The read ends 4 residues early relative to the CDR3; the germline J gene fills the gap. The chain recombines TRBV1 with TRBJ2-4; 7 nucleotides match TRBD2. This CDR3 spans 16 amino acids. Germline loops: CDR1 NSQYPW, CDR2 LRSPGD (reference sequence). V was pared by 0 bases and J by 2 bases, with 5 bases of the junction left unmatched. The part of the CDR3 DNA that was read is TGCACCTGCAGTGCAGATCGTGGGGGGTATCAAAAC. This translates into CTCSADRGGYQN. Given in full, the CDR3 is CTCSADRGGYQNTLYF.

This clone was seen more than once but under ten times. The genes and germline here are from mouse. The missing CDR3 end, 4 residues past where the read stops, is filled in from the germline J gene. The genes are TRBV13-3 and TRBJ2-2; 8 bases are a match to TRBD2. Germline V CDR1 and CDR2: NNHDY, SYVADS. V was pared by 3 bases and J by 1 base, with 2 bases of the junction left unmatched. The CDR3 runs to 15 residues. The CDR3 region is CASSGDWGNTGQLYF. The CDR3 DNA, read in part, is TGTGCCAGCAGTGGCGACTGGGGAAACACCGGG.

At least ten counts were recorded for this clone. Gene names follow the mouse nomenclature. Coverage ceases 4 residues before the CDR3 finishes, and the germline J gene fills in the end. This chain connects TRBV13-3 to TRBJ2-5; D is undetermined. This CDR3 region has 12 residues. Germline V lookup: CDR1 NNHDY, CDR2 SYVADS. The V end was cut by 3 bases, the J end by 3 bases, with 5 bases between. CDR3 DNA, as far as it was read: TGTGCCAGCAGTGCGCAGCAAGAC. It codes for CASSAQQD. The whole CDR3 sequence is CASSAQQDTQYF. Variable domain in full (rest from reference TRBV13-3 and TRBJ2-5): EAAVTQSPRSKVAVTGGKVTLSCHQTNNHDYMYWYRQDTGHGLRLIHYSYVADSTEKGDIPDGYKASRPSQENFSLILELASLSQTAVYFCASSAQQDTQYFGPGTRLLVL.

On this clone itself: Gene names and germline refer to mouse. The read comes to an end 4 residues before the CDR3 does, leaving the germline J gene to fill in the end. The chain recombines TRBV13-1 with TRBJ2-3, with D perhaps matching TRBD2 (7 bases). CDR1 is NSHNY, CDR2 SYGAGN, per germline. Trimming left V 0 bases short and J 3 bases short, with 11 bases between. The CDR3 loop spans 15 amino acids. The DNA read from the CDR3 is TGTGCCAGCAGTGATGGGGGGGCGTGGGCAGAA. The encoded protein is CASSDGGAWAE. The complete CDR3 reads CASSDGGAWAETLYF.

This clone has at least ten counts. Mouse names are used for the genes. The CDR3 extends 4 residues past the end of the read, so its final part is completed from the germline J gene. The rearrangement links TRBV13-1 to TRBJ1-1; 7 bases agree with TRBD1. Germline V gene sequence: CDR1 NSHNY, CDR2 SYGAGN. Trimming at V came to 4 bases and at J to 3 bases, leaving 0 bases not matched to a gene. This CDR3 contains 12 residues. The DNA read from the CDR3 is TGTGCCAGCAGTACAGGGGACACA. Amino acid sequence: CASSTGDT. The CDR3 in its entirety is CASSTGDTEVFF.

This clone was seen a handful of times. The germline and genes are mouse ones. The read stops 4 residues short of the end of the CDR3; the missing end is completed from the germline J gene. J is TRBJ1-4 and V is TRBV14; possibly TRBD1 for D (6 bases). The CDR3 has 14 amino acids. Germline V gene lookup returns CDR1 SGHDT and CDR2 FRDEAV. Trimming left V 0 bases short and J 5 bases short, with 8 bases between. The sequenced part of the CDR3 DNA is TGTGCCAGCAGTTTCTGGCAGGGGAACGAA. This sequence encodes CASSFWQGNE. In full, the CDR3 reads CASSFWQGNERLFF.

This clone was counted a few times. There is a difference at residue 11 between the TCRdb protein and the DNA translation, so the protein given here was translated from the DNA. Germline and genes: mouse. The CDR3 end is not reached by the read, which stops 3 residues before it; the germline J gene fills it in. The gene calls are TRBV1 and TRBJ1-3; a weak D match, TRBD1 (5 bases). This CDR3 comprises 14 residues. V lost 0 bases and J 4 bases, leaving 7 bases between the germline ends. Germline CDR1 reads NSQYPW; CDR2 reads LRSPGD (reference sequence). The CDR3 DNA, read in part, is TGCACCTGCAGTGCAGAACACAGGGGAAATACG. Protein sequence: CTCSAEHRGNT. The full CDR3 protein is CTCSAEHRGNTLYF.

This clone appeared many times. Mouse gene names and germline throughout. The read falls 4 residues short of the CDR3 end, and the missing part is taken from the germline J gene. The chain uses TRBV13-3 and TRBJ1-2, with a weak D call TRBD1 (6 bases). Germline CDR1 is NNHDY and CDR2 is SYVADS. V was clipped by 3 bases and J by 0 bases, with 9 bases between them. The CDR3 spans 14 residues. The sequenced CDR3 bases are TGTGCCAGCAGTGGACAGGAAACAAACTCC. This encodes CASSGQETNS. Given in full, the CDR3 is CASSGQETNSDYTF.